These T cell receptor beta chains were read from a single sample in a study of siplizumab effects on memory and regulatory T cells. Method: immunoSEQ multiplex PCR; TCRdb's copy keeps in-frame clones and lacks some. The table records approximately 110,000 clones, 92% of them present only once. The specimen sequenced was Tregs sorted from blood. The source of these receptors is a human donor in good health. Both conserved end residues are part of each CDR3. D genes are given only for firm matches. Some rows have no size entry. The others give once, few or many, or a class for an expanded clone.

>TRBV6-6|-|TRBJ2-7|-
CASSRDTSYEQYF
TGTGCCAGCAGTCGGGACACCTCCTACGAGCAGTACTTC
>TRBV5-1|-|TRBJ2-5|TRBD2
CASSLGGGKETQYF
TGCGCCAGCAGCTTGGGCGGGGGGAAAGAGACCCAGTACTTC
>TRBV18|-|TRBJ1-1|-
CASSPIQGNTEAFF
TGTGCCAGCTCACCAATACAGGGGAACACTGAAGCTTTCTTT
>TRBV6-6|-|TRBJ1-1|-
CASSSQGYTEAFF
TGTGCCAGCAGCTCCCAGGGATACACTGAAGCTTTCTTT
>TRBV19|once|TRBJ2-7|-
CASGGAGIPYEQYF
TGTGCCAGTGGCGGGGCAGGGATTCCCTACGAGCAGTACTTC
>TRBV9|-|TRBJ1-1|-
CASSPRLGDSTLNTEAFF
TGTGCCAGCAGCCCACGACTTGGAGACAGCACATTGAACACTGAAGCTTTCTTT
>TRBV18|-|TRBJ2-5|-
CASSHPADPGETQYF
TGTGCCAGCTCACACCCAGCGGACCCCGGGGAGACCCAGTACTTC
>TRBV27|-|TRBJ2-5|TRBD1
CASSSLGTGDETQYF
TGTGCCAGCAGCTCGCTCGGGACAGGGGACGAGACCCAGTACTTC
>TRBV2|-|TRBJ1-5|-
CASSEGVSSGGNQPQHF
TGTGCCAGCAGTGAAGGGGTATCATCGGGGGGCAATCAGCCCCAGCATTTT
>TRBV5-1|-|TRBJ1-1|-
CASSSREFTEAFF
TGCGCCAGCAGCTCCAGGGAGTTCACTGAAGCTTTCTTT
>TRBV11-1|-|TRBJ2-3|-
CASSFNYGSGTDTQYF
TGTGCCAGCAGCTTTAACTACGGGAGTGGCACAGATACGCAGTATTTT
>TRBV4-1|-|TRBJ2-2|-
CASSQAPGAGSGELFF
TGCGCCAGCAGCCAAGCCCCAGGGGCTGGATCCGGGGAGCTGTTTTTT
>TRBV2|few|TRBJ2-7|TRBD1
CASSEAGGQGAVEQYF
TGTGCCAGCAGTGAAGCGGGGGGACAGGGGGCAGTCGAGCAGTACTTC
>TRBV6-5|-|TRBJ1-2|-
CASADRPYGYTF
TGTGCCAGCGCGGATCGTCCCTATGGCTACACCTTC
>TRBV5-8|-|TRBJ2-5|-
CASSFSGPETQYF
TGTGCCAGCAGTTTTTCCGGGCCAGAGACCCAGTACTTC
>TRBV7-8|-|TRBJ2-1|-
CASSSDNEQFF
TGTGCCAGCAGCTCTGACAATGAGCAGTTCTTC
>TRBV6-5|-|TRBJ1-2|-
CASSEAGQTHGYTF
TGTGCCAGCAGTGAGGCAGGCCAGACTCATGGCTACACCTTC
>TRBV10-3|-|TRBJ2-1|TRBD2
CAIMREPHNEQFF
TGTGCCATCATGCGGGAGCCTCACAATGAGCAGTTCTTC
>TRBV5-1|-|TRBJ2-6|-
CASSLEGSGANVLTF
TGCGCCAGCAGCTTGGAGGGGTCCGGGGCCAACGTCCTGACTTTC
>TRBV19|few|TRBJ1-5|TRBD1
CASSIAGQGTSSQHF
TGTGCCAGTAGTATAGCGGGACAGGGGACATCCTCCCAGCATTTT
>TRBV6-6|-|TRBJ2-1|TRBD1
CASSSGTGTYNEQFF
TGTGCCAGCAGTTCCGGGACAGGGACCTACAATGAGCAGTTCTTC
>TRBV6-5|-|TRBJ1-5|-
CASRVSNQPQHF
TGTGCCAGCAGGGTGAGCAATCAGCCCCAGCATTTT
>TRBV27|-|TRBJ2-1|TRBD2
CASSLSGLAVSEQFF
TGTGCCAGCAGTTTATCGGGACTAGCCGTCTCTGAGCAGTTCTTC
>TRBV11-2|-|TRBJ1-3|-
CASSFHRGGSGNTIYF
TGTGCCAGCAGCTTCCATCGCGGAGGCTCTGGAAACACCATATATTTT
>TRBV2|-|TRBJ2-5|-
CASSEGQGSQETQYF
TGTGCCAGCAGTGAAGGGCAGGGGTCCCAAGAGACCCAGTACTTC
>TRBV6-5|-|TRBJ1-1|TRBD1
CASGTGGLVTEAFF
TGTGCCAGCGGGACAGGGGGGCTAGTCACTGAAGCTTTCTTT
>TRBV6-1|-|TRBJ1-5|-
CASKLPGHSNQPQHF
TGTGCCAGCAAATTACCGGGACATAGCAATCAGCCCCAGCATTTT
>TRBV7-8|once|TRBJ1-2|-
CASSRGVGSESSGYTF
TGTGCCAGCAGCCGAGGGGTGGGGTCGGAGAGCTCGGGCTACACCTTC
>TRBV18|-|TRBJ2-6|TRBD1
CASSPDRVGANVLTF
TGTGCCAGCTCACCGGACAGGGTGGGGGCCAACGTCCTGACTTTC
>TRBV4-2|-|TRBJ2-3|TRBD1
CASSHTGGSTDTQYF
TGTGCCAGCAGCCATACAGGGGGCAGCACAGATACGCAGTATTTT
>TRBV6-6|-|TRBJ1-1|TRBD1
CASLDRIGTGGQAFF
TGTGCCAGCCTAGACAGAATTGGGACAGGGGGCCAAGCTTTCTTT
>TRBV12-5|-|TRBJ2-3|-
CASGLGRSLYTDTQYF
TGTGCTAGTGGCCTCGGACGGTCGCTCTACACAGATACGCAGTATTTT
>TRBV6-1|-|TRBJ2-7|-
CASSEVLFEQYF
TGTGCCAGCAGTGAAGTTTTGTTCGAGCAGTACTTC
>TRBV30|-|TRBJ1-3|-
CAWSAGSGNTIYF
TGTGCCTGGAGTGCGGGCTCTGGAAACACCATATATTTT
>TRBV19|-|TRBJ1-2|TRBD1
CATTRTGVFGYTF
TGTGCCACTACACGGACAGGGGTATTCGGCTACACCTTC
>TRBV28|-|TRBJ1-1|TRBD1
CASSSSDRGPFEAFF
TGTGCCAGCAGTTCCTCGGACAGGGGCCCTTTTGAAGCTTTCTTT
>TRBV7-9|-|TRBJ1-2|-
CASSPPIRTRGGYTF
TGTGCCAGCAGCCCGCCTATTAGGACCCGTGGTGGCTACACCTTC
>TRBV19|-|TRBJ2-2|-
CASSLRSSNTGELFF
TGTGCCAGTAGCCTGAGGAGTTCGAACACCGGGGAGCTGTTTTTT
>TRBV7-9|-|TRBJ2-7|-
CASSRIWDGHEQYF
TGTGCCAGCAGCCGAATCTGGGACGGCCACGAGCAGTACTTC
>TRBV7-2|-|TRBJ2-7|TRBD1
CASSLAGTGLYEQYF
TGTGCCAGCAGCTTAGCTGGGACAGGGTTATACGAGCAGTACTTC
>TRBV5-1|-|TRBJ2-5|TRBD2
CASSLVRGGGETQYF
TGCGCCAGCAGCTTGGTGCGGGGGGGCGGTGAGACCCAGTACTTC
>TRBV11-2|-|TRBJ2-2|-
CASIRANTGELFF
TGTGCCAGCATTCGGGCGAACACCGGGGAGCTGTTTTTT
>TRBV5-4|-|TRBJ2-3|-
CASSELEDTQYF
TGTGCCAGCAGCGAACTCGAGGATACGCAGTATTTT
>TRBV2|-|TRBJ1-2|-
CASSEWEDGYTF
TGTGCCAGCAGTGAATGGGAGGATGGCTACACCTTC
>TRBV5-1|-|TRBJ1-6|-
CASSWGSDNSPLHF
TGCGCCAGCAGCTGGGGGTCAGACAATTCACCCCTCCACTTT
>TRBV6-1|-|TRBJ1-1|-
CASSRESPTEAFF
TGTGCCAGCAGCAGAGAAAGTCCGACGGAAGCTTTCTTT
>TRBV19|-|TRBJ1-5|-
CASTEPRQPQHF
TGTGCCAGTACCGAACCGCGACAGCCCCAGCATTTT
>TRBV6-5|-|TRBJ2-7|TRBD1
CASRGTGKVEQYF
TGTGCCAGCAGGGGGACAGGGAAGGTCGAGCAGTACTTC
>TRBV29-1|-|TRBJ2-3|-
CSVDHLSALVSDTQYF
TGCAGCGTTGATCACCTGTCGGCCTTGGTCTCCGATACGCAGTATTTT
>TRBV5-6|-|TRBJ2-7|-
CASGRFGPTYEQYF
TGTGCCAGCGGCCGTTTTGGGCCGACCTACGAGCAGTACTTC